This TCR beta chain emerged from a study of metastatic and nonmetastatic thyroid tumors. Across the study: Repertoires from blood and tumor or nodule tissue of malignant and benign thyroid patients were compared.

As handled by the study authors: A classifier of distant metastasis in papillary thyroid cancer was built from CDR3 differences (across clinicopathological groups). TCRdb re-clonotyped the PCR reads via MiXCR. These V and J calls originate from TCRdb's pipeline instead of the authors' own analysis. Of some 28,000 clones in the sample, 20% to 25% were seen once. This clone was seen a handful of times. The antigen remains unidentified. Germline CDR1 SNHLY, CDR2 FYNNEI. V shed 8 bases and J shed 1 base, with 9 bases lying between them. CDR3 length equals 12 residues. Findings and limits, study-wide: Versus benign nodules, malignant thyroid tumors reportedly had significantly higher TCR beta diversity, in blood and tumor.

No treatment of any kind had been given to any patient before thyroid surgery. The TCR originated in a female donor with papillary thyroid cancer or a benign thyroid nodule (not recorded which). Some clones in this sample may be carry-over from other donors' samples. The chain employs TRBV2 and TRBJ2-7; D possibly matches TRBD1 or TRBD2 (5 bases each). The specimen sequenced was blood. For the CDR3, the DNA is TGTGCCAGCGGGGGATTTTCCTACGAGCAGTACTTC. This encodes CASGGFSYEQYF.